This T cell receptor (beta chain) was captured by sequencing in a study of blood T cell repertoires in COVID-19. Study-wide context: Acute and convalescent COVID-19 specimens originated in the United States, Italy and Spain. The analysed material was cDNA or gDNA that came from T cells, B-cell-depleted T cells, or PBMCs.

Seattle participants joined during active infection and were tracked over time. The V gene's germline CDR1 is KGHSY and CDR2 FQNENV. CDR3 length equals 15 residues. The V segment lost 4 bases and the J segment 0 bases; nucleotides outside the gene matches: 5. Clones were sequenced by immunoSEQ multiplex PCR, and TCRdb holds only the in-frame ones, with some missing. The sample includes approximately 330,000 clones, roughly 87% seen only once; the top ten take approximately 9.4%. Material for sequencing was peripheral blood. The chain recombines TRBV16 with TRBJ1-1; 7 bases are shared with TRBD1. The sequence derives from a man aged 25-45 years with COVID-19, enrolled during active disease. The CDR3 is CASSRPDRVNTEAFF. CDR3 bases: TGTGCCAGCAGCCGCCCCGACAGGGTGAACACTGAAGCTTTCTTT.